What follows describes a single TCR beta chain. The antigen remains undetermined. It was with 60 Vbeta and 13 Jbeta primers that the PCR ran. Clones were sequenced by immunoSEQ multiplex PCR, and TCRdb holds only the in-frame ones, with some missing. Counted here are 140,000 to 150,000 clones, 60% to 80% occurring once; the ten biggest clones make up 6.5% to 8.5%. The data are from a study of cytomegalovirus exposure and HLA in healthy donors. Findings and caveats of the study: Later, an analysis found that common viral pathogens appeared to be linked with several of the most significant clusters.

Trimming removed 7 bases from V and 8 bases from J, with 20 bases in between. Germline V gene data show CDR1 as MDHEN and CDR2 as SYDVKM. The CDR3 length is 14 residues. The sample was PBMCs. The origin of this receptor is a woman aged 40-49 years in good health and CMV-seropositive. The chain joins TRBV28 to TRBJ1-2; no clear D. The chain's CDR3 is CASISGSGLGGYTF. DNA of the CDR3: TGTGCCAGCATTTCGGGGTCTGGGTTGGGCGGCTACACCTTC.